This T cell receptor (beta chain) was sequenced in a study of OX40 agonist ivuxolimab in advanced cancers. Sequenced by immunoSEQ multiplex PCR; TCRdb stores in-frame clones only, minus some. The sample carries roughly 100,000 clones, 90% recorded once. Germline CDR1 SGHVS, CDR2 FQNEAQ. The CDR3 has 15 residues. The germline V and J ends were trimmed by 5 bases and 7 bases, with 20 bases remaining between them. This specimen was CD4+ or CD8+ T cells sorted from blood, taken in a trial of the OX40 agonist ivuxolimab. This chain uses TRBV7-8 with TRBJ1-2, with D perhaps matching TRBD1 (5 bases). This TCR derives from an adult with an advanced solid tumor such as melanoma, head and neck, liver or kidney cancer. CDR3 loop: CASSTRQGGSGGYTF. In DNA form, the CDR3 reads TGTGCCAGCAGCACCCGGCAGGGTGGTTCGGGTGGCTACACCTTC.